The T cell receptor beta chain under discussion was sequenced for a study of OX40 agonist ivuxolimab in advanced cancers. About the study: Previous treatment with anti-PD-1, anti-PD-L1 or anti-CTLA-4 therapy was allowed; about 37% had received some.

V dropped 4 bases and J dropped 0 bases, with 13 bases sitting between them. There are 15 residues in the CDR3. Germline values: CDR1 SGHTA, CDR2 FQGNSA. Method: immunoSEQ multiplex PCR; TCRdb's copy keeps in-frame clones and lacks some. The sample has tens of thousands of clones; roughly nine tenths are singletons. This clone was found once. Its antigen is unidentified. Study-wide results and caveats: Which antigen the expanded peripheral T cells recognized is unknown.

This sample comprised CD4+ or CD8+ T cells sorted from blood, obtained in a trial of the OX40 agonist ivuxolimab. The V and J genes are TRBV7-2 and TRBJ2-7, with D tentatively TRBD2 (5 bases). This receptor was identified in an adult with an advanced solid tumor such as melanoma, head and neck, liver or kidney cancer. As DNA, the CDR3 is TGTGCCAGCAGCTCATCTAGAGGGAACTCCTACGAGCAGTACTTC. This encodes CASSSSRGNSYEQYF.